This T cell receptor (beta chain) appears in the sequencing data of a study of CXCR3-negative and CXCR3-positive naive CD8 T cells. The CDR3 runs 14 residues. Germline-derived CDR1 and CDR2 are MDHEN and SYDVKM. Of note for this clonotype: Antigen specificity is unknown.

The authors made the TRB cDNA libraries by 5' RACE using UMI labels. TCRdb reprocessed the 5' RACE reads, keeping one entry per CDR3 protein, no DNA. Seen in this sample are over 35,000 distinct CDR3 sequences; the ten most common clones hold roughly 2.3%. Study-wide points: The study found comparably high diversity in both naive subsets and much lower diversity in memory CD8+ cells. TRB CDR3 properties indicated TCR strength, while surface CD5 was similar across naive subsets. Naive CXCR3-negative cells resembled naive CXCR3-positive cells in TRBV-TRBJ usage; memory cells differed. The study found CXCR3 expression partially decreased after cryopreservation and ran most assays on fresh PBMCs.

The chain carries TRBV28 and TRBJ1-1. The sequence derives from a human donor in good health. Some clones in this sample may be carry-over from other donors' samples. The sequenced sample consisted of naive CXCR3- CD8+ T cells from blood. The subset is: CD45RO-CCR7+CD27+CD95- naive CD8+ T cells lacking CXCR3 (TNR3-). CDR3 protein: CASSLDSSNTEAFF. Together with reference TRBV28 and TRBJ1-1, the CDR3 gives the full variable domain: DVKVTQSSRYLVKRTGEKVFLECVQDMDHENMFWYRQDPGLGLRLIYFSYDVKMKEKGDIPEGYSVSREKKERFSLILESASTNQTSMYLCASSLDSSNTEAFFGQGTRLTVV.